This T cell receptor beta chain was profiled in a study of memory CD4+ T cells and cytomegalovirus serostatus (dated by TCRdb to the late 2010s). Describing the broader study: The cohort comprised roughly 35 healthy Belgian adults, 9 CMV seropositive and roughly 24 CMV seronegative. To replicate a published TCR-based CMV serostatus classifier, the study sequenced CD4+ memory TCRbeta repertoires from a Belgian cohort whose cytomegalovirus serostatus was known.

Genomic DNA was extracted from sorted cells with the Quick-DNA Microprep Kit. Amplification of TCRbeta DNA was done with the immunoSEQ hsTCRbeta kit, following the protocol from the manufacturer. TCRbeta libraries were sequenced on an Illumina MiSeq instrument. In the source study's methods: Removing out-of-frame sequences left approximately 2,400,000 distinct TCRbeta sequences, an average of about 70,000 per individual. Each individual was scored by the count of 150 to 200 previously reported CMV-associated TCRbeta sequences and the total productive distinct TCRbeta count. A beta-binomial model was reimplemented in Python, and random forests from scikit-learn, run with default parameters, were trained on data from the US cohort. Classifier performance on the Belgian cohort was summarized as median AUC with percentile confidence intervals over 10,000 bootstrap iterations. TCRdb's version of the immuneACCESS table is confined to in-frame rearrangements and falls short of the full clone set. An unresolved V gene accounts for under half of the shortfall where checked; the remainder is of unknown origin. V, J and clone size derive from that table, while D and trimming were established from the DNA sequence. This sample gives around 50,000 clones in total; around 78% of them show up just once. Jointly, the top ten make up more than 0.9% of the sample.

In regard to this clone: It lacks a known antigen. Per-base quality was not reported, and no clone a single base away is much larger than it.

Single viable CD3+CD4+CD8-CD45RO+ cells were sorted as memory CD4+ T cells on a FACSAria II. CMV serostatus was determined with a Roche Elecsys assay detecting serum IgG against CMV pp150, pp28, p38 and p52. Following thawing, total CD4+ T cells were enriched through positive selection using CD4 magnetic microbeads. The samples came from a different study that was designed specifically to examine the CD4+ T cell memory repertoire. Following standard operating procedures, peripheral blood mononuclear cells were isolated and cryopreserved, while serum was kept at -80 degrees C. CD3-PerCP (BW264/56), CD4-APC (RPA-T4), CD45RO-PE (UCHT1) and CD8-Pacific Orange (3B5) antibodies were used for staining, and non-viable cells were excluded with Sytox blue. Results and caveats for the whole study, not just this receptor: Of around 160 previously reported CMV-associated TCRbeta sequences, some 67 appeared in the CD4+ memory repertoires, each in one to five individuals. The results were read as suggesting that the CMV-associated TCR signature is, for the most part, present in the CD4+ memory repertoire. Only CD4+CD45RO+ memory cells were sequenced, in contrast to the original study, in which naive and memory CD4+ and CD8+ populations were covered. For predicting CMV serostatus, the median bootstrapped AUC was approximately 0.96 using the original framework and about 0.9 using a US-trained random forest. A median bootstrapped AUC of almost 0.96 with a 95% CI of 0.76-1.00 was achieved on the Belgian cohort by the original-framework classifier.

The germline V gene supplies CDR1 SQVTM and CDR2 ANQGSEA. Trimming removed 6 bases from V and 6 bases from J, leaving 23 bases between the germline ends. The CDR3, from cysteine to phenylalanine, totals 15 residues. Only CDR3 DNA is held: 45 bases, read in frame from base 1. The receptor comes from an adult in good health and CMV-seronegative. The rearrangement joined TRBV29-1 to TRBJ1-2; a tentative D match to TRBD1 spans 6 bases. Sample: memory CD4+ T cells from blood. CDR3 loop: CSVSEGGALFDGYTF. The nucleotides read TGCAGCGTGAGCGAAGGGGGGGCCCTTTTTGATGGCTACACCTTC.